The clone carrying this TCR beta chain was observed a single time. As yet, its antigen is unknown. The primer mix had 52 TRBV and 13 TRBJ primers. Profiling relied on immunoSEQ multiplex PCR, and the TCRdb table lists in-frame clones only, not all of them. The data show over 30,000 clones, more than 85% seen once. The trim removed 4 bases at V and 6 bases at J, leaving 3 bases unmatched. This CDR3 region has 15 residues. Germline V lookup: CDR1 SEHNR, CDR2 FQNEAQ (reference sequence). This record belongs to a study of regulatory T cells. Study-level results: In patients, unique TRB V-J pairs were restricted and V/J usage skewed, especially in Tregs. Hydrophobic residues at CDR3 positions 6 and 7 were enriched in conventional CD4+ T cells of CD3G-deficient patients.

Patients aged 2 to 39 years had fewer naive and more memory CD4+ and CD8+ T cells. Source material: conventional CD4+ T cells sorted from blood. The clonotype was recovered from a child younger than 10 with CD3G deficiency. The V and J genes are TRBV7-9 and TRBJ2-3; 14 bases fit TRBD2. The CDR3 reads CASSSGLAGADTQYF. The CDR3 bases are TGTGCCAGCAGCTCGGGACTAGCGGGAGCGGATACGCAGTATTTT.